The rows below give T cell receptor beta chains drawn from one sample of a study of beta chain features in type 1 diabetes. The assay was immunoSEQ multiplex PCR, and TCRdb's table has in-frame clones only and misses some. The sample contains fewer than 300,000 clones, 20% of which appear only once. The specimen sequenced was naive CD4+ T cells from blood. Source of these receptors: a woman aged 35 to 49 with type 1 diabetes. Both conserved end residues are part of each CDR3. A D gene is named only where the DNA matches it firmly. Only part of the rows carry a size: once, few, many, or a class if the clone is expanded.

d_call | clone_size | v_call | cdr3_aa
. | . | TRBV7-3 | CASSSLTAGNTEAFF
TRBD1 | few | TRBV30 | CAFTQPGQTSRYGYTF
. | few | TRBV23-1 | CAMSQGWWQPQHF
. | . | TRBV10-3 | CAIRETGSYEQYF
. | few | TRBV28 | CASTIEVRSSGANVLTF
. | . | TRBV6-5 | CASSLGRGTQYF
TRBD1 | . | TRBV7-3 | CASSQGQVGPYEQYF
TRBD2 | . | TRBV5-4 | CASSRTSGSLGELFF
TRBD1 | . | TRBV5-1 | CASSLVSTGGYNEQFF
. | few | TRBV7-3 | CASSIGTVNTGELFF
. | . | TRBV7-9 | CASSLVSNEQFF
TRBD1 | . | TRBV5-4 | CASSTDRGAQETQYF
TRBD1 | . | TRBV6-6 | CASSPGTGRPQHF
. | . | TRBV7-9 | CASSLALGETEAFF
TRBD1 | few | TRBV6-5 | CASSYSQGEVGRQYF
. | . | TRBV30 | CAWMAGEEKLFF
. | . | TRBV6-1 | CASSEGSYSNQPQHF
. | few | TRBV30 | CAWSVSGLGTQYF
. | . | TRBV4-3 | CASSQGPGQSYEQYF
TRBD1 | . | TRBV19 | CASSRGTGVQETQYF
. | . | TRBV2 | CASSQGVMNTEAFF
TRBD1 | . | TRBV4-3 | CASSLHFSGTGGYNEQFF
. | . | TRBV7-2 | CASSLGQEYPEQYF
. | few | TRBV7-9 | CASSLDRPGELFF
. | few | TRBV21-1 | CASSIRHRSYTF
. | . | TRBV29-1 | CSVREANTEAFF
TRBD1 | few | TRBV18 | CASSPMGTGNQETQYF
TRBD2 | . | TRBV30 | CAWRRAGVGTDTQYF
. | few | TRBV29-1 | CSVVGPDTEAFF